This T cell receptor beta chain was recorded in a study of identical twins. The ends were cut back, 2 bases at V and 0 bases at J, with 14 bases in the middle. Germline V gene lookup returns CDR1 SGHVS and CDR2 FQNEAQ. This CDR3 has 16 amino acids. Whole-study results and caveats: For cord blood, abundant beta clonotypes had fewer insertions, unlike memory repertoires, which showed none. The authors noted that invariant MAIT and iNKT cells could partly confound zero-insertion analyses.

TCRdb called the 5' RACE reads again in MiXCR, with one record for every CDR3 protein. The repertoire has under 300,000 distinct CDR3 sequences, about 8.5% of them found once; the top ten carry approximately 3%. This clonotype was found a few times. Antigen specificity is unknown. The sample was also linked to a second study, of yellow fever vaccine responses in identical twins.

Sequenced material: CD8+ T cells sorted from blood. This rearrangement joins TRBV7-8 to TRBJ2-7; D uncertain. The TCR originated in a woman aged 18-29 years in good health. The CDR3 bases are TGTGCCAGCAGCTTATTGGCAGGCGGAAGCTCCTACGAGCAGTACTTC. Protein sequence: CASSLLAGGSSYEQYF.